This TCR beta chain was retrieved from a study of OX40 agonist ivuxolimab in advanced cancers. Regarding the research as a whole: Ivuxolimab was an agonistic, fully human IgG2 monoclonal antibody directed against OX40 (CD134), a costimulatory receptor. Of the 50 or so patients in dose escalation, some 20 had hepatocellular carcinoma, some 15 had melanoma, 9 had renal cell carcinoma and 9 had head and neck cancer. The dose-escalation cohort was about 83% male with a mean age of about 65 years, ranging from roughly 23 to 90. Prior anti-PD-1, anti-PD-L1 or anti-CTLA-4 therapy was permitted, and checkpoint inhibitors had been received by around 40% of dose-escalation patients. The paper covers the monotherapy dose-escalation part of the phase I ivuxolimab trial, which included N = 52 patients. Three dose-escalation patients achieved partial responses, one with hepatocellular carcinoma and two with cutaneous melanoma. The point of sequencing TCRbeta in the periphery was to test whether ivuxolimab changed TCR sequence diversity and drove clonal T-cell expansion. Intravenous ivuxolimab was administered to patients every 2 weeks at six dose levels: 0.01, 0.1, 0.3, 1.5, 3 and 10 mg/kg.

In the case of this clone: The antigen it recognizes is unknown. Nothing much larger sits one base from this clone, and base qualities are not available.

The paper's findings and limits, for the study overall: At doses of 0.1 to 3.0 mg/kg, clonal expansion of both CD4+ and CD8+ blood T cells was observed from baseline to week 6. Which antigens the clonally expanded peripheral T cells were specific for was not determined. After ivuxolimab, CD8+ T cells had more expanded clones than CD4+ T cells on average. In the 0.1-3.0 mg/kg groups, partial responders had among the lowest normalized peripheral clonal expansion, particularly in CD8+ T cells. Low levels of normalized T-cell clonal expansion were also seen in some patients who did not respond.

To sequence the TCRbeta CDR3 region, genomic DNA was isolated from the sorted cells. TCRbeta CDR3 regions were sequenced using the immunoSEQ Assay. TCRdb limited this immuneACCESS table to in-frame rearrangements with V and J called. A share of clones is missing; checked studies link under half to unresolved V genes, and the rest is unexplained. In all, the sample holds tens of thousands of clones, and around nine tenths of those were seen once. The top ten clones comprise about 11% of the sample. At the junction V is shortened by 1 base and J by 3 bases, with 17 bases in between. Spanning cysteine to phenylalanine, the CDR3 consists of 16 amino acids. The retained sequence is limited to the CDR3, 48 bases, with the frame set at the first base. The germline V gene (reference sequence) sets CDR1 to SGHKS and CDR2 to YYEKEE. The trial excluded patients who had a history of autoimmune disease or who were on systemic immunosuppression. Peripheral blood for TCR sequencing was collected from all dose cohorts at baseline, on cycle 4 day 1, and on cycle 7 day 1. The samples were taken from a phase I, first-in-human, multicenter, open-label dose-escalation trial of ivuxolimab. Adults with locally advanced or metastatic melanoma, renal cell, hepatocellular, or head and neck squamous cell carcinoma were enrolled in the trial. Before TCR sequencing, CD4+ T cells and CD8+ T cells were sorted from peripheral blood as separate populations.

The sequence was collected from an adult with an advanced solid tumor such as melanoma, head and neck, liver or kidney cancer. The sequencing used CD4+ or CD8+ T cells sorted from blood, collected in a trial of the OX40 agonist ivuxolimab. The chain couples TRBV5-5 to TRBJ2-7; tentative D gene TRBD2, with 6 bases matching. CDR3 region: CASSLFGTQFYYEQYF. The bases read TGTGCCAGCAGCTTGTTCGGGACTCAATTTTACTACGAGCAGTACTTC. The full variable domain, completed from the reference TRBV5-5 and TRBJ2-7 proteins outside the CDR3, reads DAGVTQSPTHLIKTRGQQVTLRCSPISGHKSVSWYQQVLGQGPQFIFQYYEKEERGRGNFPDRFSARQFPNYSSELNVNALLLGDSALYLCASSLFGTQFYYEQYFGPGTRLTVT.